This T cell receptor (beta chain) was profiled in a study of pediatric ulcerative colitis. Worth noting for this clone: Its antigen is still unknown.

The CDR3 has 15 residues. V lost 4 bases and J lost 0; bases outside the gene matches: 0. The germline V gene encodes CDR1 LNHDA and CDR2 SQIVND (reference sequence). Broader study findings: Rectal repertoires separated controls, mild-moderate and acute severe colitis.

Libraries were prepared by immunoSEQ multiplex PCR; TCRdb keeps only in-frame clonotypes and omits some of them. The sample lists around 68,000 clones; over 65% were seen once. The clonotype originates from a boy between 10 and 17 years old with moderate ulcerative colitis. This sequence joins TRBV19 and TRBJ2-1; TRBD2 agrees at 10 bases. The sequenced sample was blood. The CDR3 DNA reads as TGTGCCAGTAGTACTAGCGGGAGCTCCTACAATGAGCAGTTCTTC. Amino acid sequence: CASSTSGSSYNEQFF.